A selection of T cell receptor beta chains follows, all from one sample in a study of TIL therapy for anti-PD-1-resistant metastatic lung cancer. Clones were read by immunoSEQ multiplex PCR, and TCRdb kept only the in-frame ones, dropping some. The sample contains about 50,000 clones, 80% to 90% of which appear only once. The specimen was blood, collected at baseline. These TCRs come from a person aged 25-80 years with non-small cell lung cancer. The CDR3 runs from the conserved cysteine through the conserved F or W.

j_gene: TRBJ2-1
v_gene: TRBV6-5
CDR3aa: CASSFRQESYNEQFF

j_gene: TRBJ2-5
v_gene: TRBV2
CDR3aa: CASIPLGLAGGPRETQYF

j_gene: TRBJ2-5
v_gene: TRBV18
CDR3aa: CASSPPSGGQETQYF

j_gene: TRBJ2-1
v_gene: TRBV7-3
CDR3aa: CASSSTGTSGRGEQFF

j_gene: TRBJ1-2
v_gene: TRBV7-8
CDR3aa: CASSLVTGPPYGYTF

j_gene: TRBJ2-7
v_gene: TRBV5-1
CDR3aa: CASSLAGSYEQYF

j_gene: TRBJ1-6
v_gene: TRBV7-2
CDR3aa: CASTPTPNYNSPLHF

j_gene: TRBJ2-5
v_gene: TRBV16
CDR3aa: CASSQSRAGTYQETQYF

j_gene: TRBJ2-5
v_gene: TRBV5-1
CDR3aa: CASSGTGIPEETQYF

j_gene: TRBJ2-3
v_gene: TRBV30
CDR3aa: CAWSESGDTQYF

j_gene: TRBJ2-3
v_gene: TRBV6-2/TRBV6-3
CDR3aa: CASSSLAGGSTDTQYF

j_gene: TRBJ2-1
v_gene: TRBV7-2
CDR3aa: CASSPGGLIPNEQFF

j_gene: TRBJ1-5
v_gene: TRBV12-3/TRBV12-4
CDR3aa: CASTQGGTQPQHF

j_gene: TRBJ2-7
v_gene: TRBV15
CDR3aa: CATSRAKIGTFYEQYF

j_gene: TRBJ2-1
v_gene: TRBV4-3
CDR3aa: CASSQDMVGVYAEQFF

j_gene: TRBJ2-7
v_gene: TRBV12-3/TRBV12-4
CDR3aa: CASSFQGYEQYF

j_gene: TRBJ2-3
v_gene: TRBV11-2
CDR3aa: CASSYNTDTQYF

j_gene: TRBJ2-2
v_gene: TRBV5-1
CDR3aa: CASSPRDSPAETGELFF

j_gene: TRBJ2-1
v_gene: TRBV6-2/TRBV6-3
CDR3aa: CASSYQHRGWEQFF

j_gene: TRBJ2-5
v_gene: TRBV19
CDR3aa: CASSTRLAGVQETQYF

j_gene: TRBJ2-7
v_gene: TRBV7-9
CDR3aa: CASSLARLAGTDEQYF

j_gene: TRBJ1-6
v_gene: TRBV28
CDR3aa: CASSYRDRAQSSPLHF

j_gene: TRBJ1-3
v_gene: TRBV25-1
CDR3aa: CASSEPALGRAGNTIYF

j_gene: TRBJ1-1
v_gene: TRBV19
CDR3aa: CASRIRQGAGQNTEAFF

j_gene: TRBJ1-1
v_gene: TRBV20-1
CDR3aa: CSMDRGPEAFF

j_gene: TRBJ1-1
v_gene: TRBV28
CDR3aa: CASSFDRRDYF

j_gene: TRBJ2-5
v_gene: TRBV7-8
CDR3aa: CASSLARRFETQYF